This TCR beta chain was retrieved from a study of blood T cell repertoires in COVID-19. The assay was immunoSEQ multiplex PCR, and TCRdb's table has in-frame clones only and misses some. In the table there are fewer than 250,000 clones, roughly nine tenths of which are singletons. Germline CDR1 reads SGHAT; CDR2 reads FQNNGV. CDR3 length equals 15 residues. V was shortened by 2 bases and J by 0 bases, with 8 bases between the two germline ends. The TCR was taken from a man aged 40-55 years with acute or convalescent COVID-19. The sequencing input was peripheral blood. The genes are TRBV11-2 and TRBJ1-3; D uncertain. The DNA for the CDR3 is TGTGCCAGCAGCTTATTGGGCACCTCTGGAAACACCATATATTTT. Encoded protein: CASSLLGTSGNTIYF.